This T cell receptor beta chain was retrieved from a study of blood T cell repertoires in COVID-19. About the research overall: Acute and convalescent COVID-19 samples came from the United States, Italy and Spain. Sources were T cells, B-cell-depleted T cells, or PBMCs; the material itself was cDNA or gDNA.

This table comes from immunoSEQ multiplex PCR, and its TCRdb copy is limited to in-frame clones, with some not included. The data hold fewer than 350,000 clones, with more than 75% observed a single time. The germline V gene encodes CDR1 ENHRY and CDR2 SYGVKD. The germline V and J ends were trimmed by 6 bases and 2 bases, with 13 bases remaining between them. This CDR3 is built from 15 residues. Sequenced: peripheral blood. This chain connects TRBV10-3 to TRBJ2-2; a possible D gene is TRBD2 (6 bases). This TCR derives from a man aged 35 to 55 with active or convalescent COVID-19. This CDR3 is CAISPAGTNTGELFF. The CDR3 DNA reads as TGTGCCATCAGCCCCGCCGGGACTAACACCGGGGAGCTGTTTTTT.